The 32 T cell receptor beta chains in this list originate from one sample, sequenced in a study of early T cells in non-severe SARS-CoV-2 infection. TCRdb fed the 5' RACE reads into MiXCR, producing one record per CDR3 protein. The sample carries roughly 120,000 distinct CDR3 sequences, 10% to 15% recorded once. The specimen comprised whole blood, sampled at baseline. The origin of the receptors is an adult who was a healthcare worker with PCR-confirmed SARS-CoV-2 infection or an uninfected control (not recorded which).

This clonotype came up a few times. The DNA for the CDR3 is TGTGCCAGCTCACTCCGGACTAGCGGGGGTTCGGCAGATACGCAGTATTTT. It is translated as CASSLRTSGGSADTQYF. The chain links TRBV18 to TRBJ2-3; 13 bases align to TRBD2. The V segment lost 4 bases and the J segment 4 bases; nucleotides outside the gene matches: 8. CDR1 and CDR2 from the germline V gene are KGHSH and LQKENI. The CDR3 length is 17 residues.

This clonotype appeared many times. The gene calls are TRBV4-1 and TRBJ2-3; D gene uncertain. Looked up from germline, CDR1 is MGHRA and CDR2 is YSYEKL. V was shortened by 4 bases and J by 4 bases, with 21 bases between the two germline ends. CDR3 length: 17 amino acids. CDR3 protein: CASSLRVGQSGADTQYF. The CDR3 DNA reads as TGCGCCAGCAGCCTAAGGGTTGGGCAATCTGGTGCAGATACGCAGTATTTT.

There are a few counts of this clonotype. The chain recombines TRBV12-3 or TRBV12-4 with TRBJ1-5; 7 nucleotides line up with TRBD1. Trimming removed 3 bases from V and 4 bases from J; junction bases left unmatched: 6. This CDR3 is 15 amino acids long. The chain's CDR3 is CASSLVQGINQPQHF. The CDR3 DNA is TGTGCCAGCAGTTTGGTACAGGGGATTAATCAGCCCCAGCATTTT.

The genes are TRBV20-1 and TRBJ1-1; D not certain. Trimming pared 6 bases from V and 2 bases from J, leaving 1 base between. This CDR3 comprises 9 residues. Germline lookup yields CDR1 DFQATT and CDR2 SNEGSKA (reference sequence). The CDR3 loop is CSANTEAFF. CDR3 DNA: TGCAGTGCAAACACTGAAGCTTTCTTT.

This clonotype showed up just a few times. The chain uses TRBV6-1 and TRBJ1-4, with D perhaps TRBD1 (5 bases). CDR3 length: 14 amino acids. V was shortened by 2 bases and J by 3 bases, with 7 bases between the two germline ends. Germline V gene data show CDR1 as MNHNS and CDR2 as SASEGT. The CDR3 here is CASSEWDPNEKLFF. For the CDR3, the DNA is TGTGCCAGCAGTGAATGGGACCCTAATGAAAAACTGTTTTTT.

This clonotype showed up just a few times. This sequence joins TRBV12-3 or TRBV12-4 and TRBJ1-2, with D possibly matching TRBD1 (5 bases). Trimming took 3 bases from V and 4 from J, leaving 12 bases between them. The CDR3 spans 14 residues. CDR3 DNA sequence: TGTGCCAGCAGTTTCGGGGGACGGGGCTATGGCTACACCTTC. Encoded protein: CASSFGGRGYGYTF.

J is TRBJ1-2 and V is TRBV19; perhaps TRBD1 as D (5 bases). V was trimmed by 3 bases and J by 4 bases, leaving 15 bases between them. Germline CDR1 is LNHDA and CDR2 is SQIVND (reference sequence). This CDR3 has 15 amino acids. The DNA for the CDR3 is TGTGCCAGTAGTATGGAGGGACGATCACTCTATGGCTACACCTTC. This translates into CASSMEGRSLYGYTF.

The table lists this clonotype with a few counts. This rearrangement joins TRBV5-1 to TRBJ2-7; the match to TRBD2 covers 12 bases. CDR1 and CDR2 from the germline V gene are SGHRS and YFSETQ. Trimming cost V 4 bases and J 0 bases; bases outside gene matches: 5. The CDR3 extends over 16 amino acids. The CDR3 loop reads CASSPPSGRASYEQYF. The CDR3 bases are TGCGCCAGCAGCCCCCCTAGCGGGAGGGCCTCCTACGAGCAGTACTTC.

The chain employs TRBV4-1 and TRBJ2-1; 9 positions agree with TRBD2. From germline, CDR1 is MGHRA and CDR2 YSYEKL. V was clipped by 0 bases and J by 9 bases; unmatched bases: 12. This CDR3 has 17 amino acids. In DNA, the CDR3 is TGCGCCAGCAGCCAAGATCGGCCAGCGGGGGGCGTTTCTGAGCAGTTCTTC. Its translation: CASSQDRPAGGVSEQFF.

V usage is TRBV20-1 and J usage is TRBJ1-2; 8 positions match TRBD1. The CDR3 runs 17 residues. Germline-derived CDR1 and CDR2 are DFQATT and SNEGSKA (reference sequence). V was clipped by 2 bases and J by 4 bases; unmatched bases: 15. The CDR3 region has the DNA TGCAGTGCTAGACGCCAAGGACAGGGAAGAATATCCTATGGCTACACCTTC. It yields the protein CSARRQGQGRISYGYTF.

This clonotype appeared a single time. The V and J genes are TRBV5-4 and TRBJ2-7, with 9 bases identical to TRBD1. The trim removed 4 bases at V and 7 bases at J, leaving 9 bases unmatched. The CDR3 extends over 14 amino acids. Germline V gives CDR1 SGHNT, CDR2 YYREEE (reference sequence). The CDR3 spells CASSEAGTGLEQYF. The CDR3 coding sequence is TGTGCCAGCAGCGAGGCCGGGACAGGGTTGGAGCAGTACTTC. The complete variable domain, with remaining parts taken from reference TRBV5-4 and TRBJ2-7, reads ETGVTQSPTHLIKTRGQQVTLRCSSQSGHNTVSWYQQALGQGPQFIFQYYREEENGRGNFPPRFSGLQFPNYSSELNVNALELDDSALYLCASSEAGTGLEQYFGPGTRLTVT.

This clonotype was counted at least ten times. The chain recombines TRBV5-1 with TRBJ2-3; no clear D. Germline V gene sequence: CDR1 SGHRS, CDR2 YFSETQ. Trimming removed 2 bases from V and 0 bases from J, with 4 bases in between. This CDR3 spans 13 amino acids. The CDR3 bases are TGCGCCAGCAGCTTCGGCAGCACAGATACGCAGTATTTT. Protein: CASSFGSTDTQYF.

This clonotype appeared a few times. CDR3 DNA sequence: TGTGCCAGCAGCTTAATGAGCTATGGCTACACCTTC. Its protein product is CASSLMSYGYTF. This rearrangement joins TRBV7-9 to TRBJ1-2; D is undetermined. The length of the CDR3 is 12 residues. The V end lost 2 bases, the J end lost 4 bases, and 5 bases lay between the germline ends. Germline CDR1 reads SEHNR; CDR2 reads FQNEAQ (reference sequence).

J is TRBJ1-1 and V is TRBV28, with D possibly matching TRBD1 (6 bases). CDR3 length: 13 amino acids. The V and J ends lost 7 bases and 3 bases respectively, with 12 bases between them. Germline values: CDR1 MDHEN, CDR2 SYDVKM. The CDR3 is CASIMRQDTEAFF. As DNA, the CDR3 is TGTGCCAGCATTATGCGACAGGACACTGAAGCTTTCTTT.

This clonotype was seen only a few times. CDR3 sequence reads: CASSADRGPYNEQFF. CDR3 DNA: TGTGCCAGCAGTGCTGACAGGGGGCCCTACAATGAGCAGTTCTTC. The rearrangement uses TRBV6-5 and TRBJ2-1; 10 nucleotides agree with TRBD1. Trimming took 5 bases from V and 2 from J; bases not matched to a gene: 3. CDR3 size: 15 residues. Germline CDR1 reads MNHEY; CDR2 reads SVGAGI.

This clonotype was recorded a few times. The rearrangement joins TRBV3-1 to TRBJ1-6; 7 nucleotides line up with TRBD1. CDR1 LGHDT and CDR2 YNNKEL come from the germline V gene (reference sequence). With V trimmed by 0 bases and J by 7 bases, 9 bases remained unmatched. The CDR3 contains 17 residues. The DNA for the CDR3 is TGTGCCAGCAGCCAAGACTTCCGTAGGGGGCGGAATTCACCCCTCCACTTT. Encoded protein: CASSQDFRRGRNSPLHF. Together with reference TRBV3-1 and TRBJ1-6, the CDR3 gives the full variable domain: DTAVSQTPKYLVTQMGNDKSIKCEQNLGHDTMYWYKQDSKKFLKIMFSYNNKELIINETVPNRFSPKSPDKAHLNLHINSLELGDSAVYFCASSQDFRRGRNSPLHFGNGTRLTVT.

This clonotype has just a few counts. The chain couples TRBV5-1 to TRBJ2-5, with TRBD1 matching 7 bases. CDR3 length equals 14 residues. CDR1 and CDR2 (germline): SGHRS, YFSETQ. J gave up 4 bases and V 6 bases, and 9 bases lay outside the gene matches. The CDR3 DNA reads TGCGCCAGCAAGATGATGGGACAGAGAGAGACCCAGTACTTC. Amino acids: CASKMMGQRETQYF. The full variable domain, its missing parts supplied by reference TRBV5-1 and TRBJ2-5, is KAGVTQTPRYLIKTRGQQVTLSCSPISGHRSVSWYQQTPGQGLQFLFEYFSETQRNKGNFPGRFSGRQFSNSRSEMNVSTLELGDSALYLCASKMMGQRETQYFGPGTRLLVL.

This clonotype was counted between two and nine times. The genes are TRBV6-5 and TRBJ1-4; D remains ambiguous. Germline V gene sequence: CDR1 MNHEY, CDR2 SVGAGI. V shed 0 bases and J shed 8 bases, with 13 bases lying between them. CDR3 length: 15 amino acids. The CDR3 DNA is TGTGCCAGCAGTTACTCCGGGAGGGTCGGCGAAAAACTGTTTTTT. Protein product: CASSYSGRVGEKLFF.

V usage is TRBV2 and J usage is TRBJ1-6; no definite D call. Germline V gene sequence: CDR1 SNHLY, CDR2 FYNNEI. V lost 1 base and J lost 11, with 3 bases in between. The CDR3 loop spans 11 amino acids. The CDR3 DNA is TGTGCCAGCAGTGAAGGGGCACCCCTCCACTTT. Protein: CASSEGAPLHF.

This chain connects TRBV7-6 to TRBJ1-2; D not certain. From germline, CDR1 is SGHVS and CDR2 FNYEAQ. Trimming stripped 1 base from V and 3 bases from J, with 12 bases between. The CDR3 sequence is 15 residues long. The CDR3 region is CASSLGSLQDYGYTF. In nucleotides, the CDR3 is TGTGCCAGCAGCTTAGGGTCATTGCAGGACTATGGCTACACCTTC.

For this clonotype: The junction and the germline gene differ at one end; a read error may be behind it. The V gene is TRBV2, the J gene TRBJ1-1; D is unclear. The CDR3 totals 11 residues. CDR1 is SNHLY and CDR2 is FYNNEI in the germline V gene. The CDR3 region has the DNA TGTGCCAGCAGTGAATTCAGGCAGACCCTCTTT. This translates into CASSEFRQTLF.

The DNA of the CDR3 is TGCAGCGCGAGAGGCACAGTGGAGAATGAGCAGTTCTTC. The encoded protein is CSARGTVENEQFF. The chain couples TRBV29-1 to TRBJ2-1; D not resolved. CDR1 is SQVTM and CDR2 is ANQGSEA in the germline V gene. The CDR3 is 13 residues long. Trimming stripped 7 bases from V and 7 bases from J, with 17 bases between.

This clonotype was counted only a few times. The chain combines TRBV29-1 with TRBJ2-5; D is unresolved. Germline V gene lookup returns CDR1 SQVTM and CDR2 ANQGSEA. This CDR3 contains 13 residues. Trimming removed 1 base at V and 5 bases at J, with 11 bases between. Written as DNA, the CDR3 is TGCAGCGTTGAAGGTGCCGTCCGGGAGACCCAGTACTTC. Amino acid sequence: CSVEGAVRETQYF.

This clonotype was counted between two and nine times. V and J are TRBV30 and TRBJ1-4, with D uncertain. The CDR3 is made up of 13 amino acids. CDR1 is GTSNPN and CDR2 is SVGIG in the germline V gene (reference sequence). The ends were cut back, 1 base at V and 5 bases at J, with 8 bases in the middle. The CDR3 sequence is CAWSEDGNEKLFF. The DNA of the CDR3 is TGTGCCTGGAGTGAGGACGGGAATGAAAAACTGTTTTTT.

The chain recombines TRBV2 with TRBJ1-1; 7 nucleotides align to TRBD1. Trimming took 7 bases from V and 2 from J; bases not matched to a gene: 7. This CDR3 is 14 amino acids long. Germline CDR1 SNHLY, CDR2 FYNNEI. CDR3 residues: CASIPPGGNTEAFF. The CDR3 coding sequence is TGTGCCAGCATCCCGCCAGGGGGAAACACTGAAGCTTTCTTT.

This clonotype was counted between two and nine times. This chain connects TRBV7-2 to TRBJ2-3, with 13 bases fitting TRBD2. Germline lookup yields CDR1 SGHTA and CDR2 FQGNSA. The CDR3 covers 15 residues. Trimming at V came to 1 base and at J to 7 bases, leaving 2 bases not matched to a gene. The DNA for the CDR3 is TGTGCCAGCAGCTTAGGGACTAGCGGGAGCTATACGCAGTATTTT. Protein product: CASSLGTSGSYTQYF.

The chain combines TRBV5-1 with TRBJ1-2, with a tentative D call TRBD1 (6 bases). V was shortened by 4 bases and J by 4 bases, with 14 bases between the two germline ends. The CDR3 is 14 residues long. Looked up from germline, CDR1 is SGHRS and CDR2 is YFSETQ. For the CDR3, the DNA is TGCGCCAGCAGCATGGACAGACGGGGCTATGGCTACACCTTC. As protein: CASSMDRRGYGYTF. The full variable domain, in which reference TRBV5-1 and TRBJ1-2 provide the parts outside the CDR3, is KAGVTQTPRYLIKTRGQQVTLSCSPISGHRSVSWYQQTPGQGLQFLFEYFSETQRNKGNFPGRFSGRQFSNSRSEMNVSTLELGDSALYLCASSMDRRGYGYTFGSGTRLTVV.

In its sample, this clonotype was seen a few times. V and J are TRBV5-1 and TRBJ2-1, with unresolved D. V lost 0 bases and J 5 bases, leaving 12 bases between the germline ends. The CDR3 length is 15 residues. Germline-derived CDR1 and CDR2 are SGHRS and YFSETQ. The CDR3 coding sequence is TGCGCCAGCAGCTTGGGGCCCGTTAAAGACAATGAGCAGTTCTTC. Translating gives CASSLGPVKDNEQFF.

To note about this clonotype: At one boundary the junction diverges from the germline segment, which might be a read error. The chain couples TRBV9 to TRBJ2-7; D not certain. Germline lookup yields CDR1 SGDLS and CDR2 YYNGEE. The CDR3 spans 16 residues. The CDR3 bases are TGTGCCAGCAGCGCGACTCCCGGGCCCACCTCCAACGAGCAGTACTTC. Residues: CASSATPGPTSNEQYF.

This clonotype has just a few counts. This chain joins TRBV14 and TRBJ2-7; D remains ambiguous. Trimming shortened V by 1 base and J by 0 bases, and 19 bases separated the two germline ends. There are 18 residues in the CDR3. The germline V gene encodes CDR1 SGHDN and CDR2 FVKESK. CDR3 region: CASSQVYPGVPPSYEQYF. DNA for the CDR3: TGTGCCAGCAGCCAAGTTTACCCCGGCGTACCCCCCTCCTACGAGCAGTACTTC.

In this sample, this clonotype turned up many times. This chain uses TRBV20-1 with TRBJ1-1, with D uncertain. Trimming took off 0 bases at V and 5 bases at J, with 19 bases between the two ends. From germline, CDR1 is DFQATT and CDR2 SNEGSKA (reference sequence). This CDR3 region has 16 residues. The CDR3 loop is CSARDFRSAGSTEAFF. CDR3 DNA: TGCAGTGCTAGAGATTTCCGAAGTGCGGGGAGTACTGAAGCTTTCTTT.

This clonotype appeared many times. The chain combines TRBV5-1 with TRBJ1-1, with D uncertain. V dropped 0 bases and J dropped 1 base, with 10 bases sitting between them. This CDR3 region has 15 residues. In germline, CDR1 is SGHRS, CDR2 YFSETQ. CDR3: CASSLAPTGNTEAFF. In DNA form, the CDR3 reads TGCGCCAGCAGCTTGGCACCAACGGGGAACACTGAAGCTTTCTTT. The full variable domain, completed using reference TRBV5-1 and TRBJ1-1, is KAGVTQTPRYLIKTRGQQVTLSCSPISGHRSVSWYQQTPGQGLQFLFEYFSETQRNKGNFPGRFSGRQFSNSRSEMNVSTLELGDSALYLCASSLAPTGNTEAFFGQGTRLTVV.